These 29 T cell receptor beta chains were all obtained from the same sample, sequenced in a study of blood T cell repertoires in COVID-19. The assay was immunoSEQ multiplex PCR, and TCRdb's table has in-frame clones only and misses some. The profile shows over 150,000 clones, around nine tenths of them singletons. Sequenced material: peripheral blood. All receptors derive from a man under 40 with acute or convalescent COVID-19.

The rearrangement links TRBV6-4 to TRBJ2-3; 9 positions agree with TRBD1. Trimming removed 5 bases from V and 4 bases from J; junction bases left unmatched: 7. CDR1 MRHNA and CDR2 SNTAGT come from the germline V gene. The CDR3 spans 15 residues. The CDR3 spells CASSWGTGNADTQYF. The CDR3, as DNA: TGTGCCAGCAGTTGGGGGACAGGGAACGCAGATACGCAGTATTTT.

The rearrangement uses TRBV6-4 and TRBJ2-3; no clear D gene. Trimming removed 8 bases from V and 0 bases from J, with 12 bases in between. The germline gives CDR1 MRHNA, CDR2 SNTAGT. CDR3 size: 14 residues. CDR3 in amino acids: CASSEDMSTDTQYF. The CDR3 nucleotides are TGTGCCAGCTCTGAGGATATGAGCACAGATACGCAGTATTTT.

The V call is TRBV18, the J call TRBJ2-7; a weak D match, TRBD2 (7 bases). Trimming shortened V by 3 bases and J by 2 bases, and 11 bases separated the two germline ends. The CDR3 has 14 amino acids. Germline V gene lookup returns CDR1 KGHSH and CDR2 LQKENI. CDR3 bases: TGTGCCAGCTCACCGGGGGGGGCGGCCTACGAGCAGTACTTC. The encoded protein is CASSPGGAAYEQYF.

The chain carries TRBV15 and TRBJ1-5; D may be TRBD1 (6 bases). The CDR3 consists of 12 residues. Looked up from germline, CDR1 is LNHNV and CDR2 is YYDKDF (reference sequence). V dropped 8 bases and J dropped 4 bases, with 9 bases sitting between them. The CDR3 DNA follows: TGTGCCACCGGGGGGGCGAATCAGCCCCAGCATTTT. Its translation is CATGGANQPQHF.

The rearrangement joins TRBV6-5 to TRBJ2-5, with 9 bases matching TRBD2. Germline loops: CDR1 MNHEY, CDR2 SVGAGI. The CDR3 spans 14 residues. V lost 5 bases to trimming and J lost 5 bases; unmatched junction nucleotides: 6. CDR3 coding DNA: TGTGCCAGCAGTCTCCTAGCGGGGAGGGAGACCCAGTACTTC. Translating it yields CASSLLAGRETQYF.

The rearrangement joins TRBV30 to TRBJ1-1; TRBD1 is a possible D gene (5 bases). CDR3 length equals 14 residues. Trimming took 2 bases from V and 3 from J, leaving 13 bases between them. Germline V CDR1 and CDR2: GTSNPN, SVGIG (reference sequence). This CDR3 is CAWSSWVGDTEAFF. The CDR3 region has the DNA TGTGCCTGGAGTTCGTGGGTAGGGGACACTGAAGCTTTCTTT.

The chain has TRBV11-3 and TRBJ2-3; no clear D gene. The V end was cut by 1 base, the J end by 1 base, with 6 bases between. Germline-derived CDR1 and CDR2 are SGHNT and YENEEA. The CDR3 loop spans 14 amino acids. CDR3 amino acids: CASSLASGTDTQYF. The CDR3 DNA sequence: TGTGCCAGCAGCTTAGCTTCAGGCACAGATACGCAGTATTTT.

This clone appeared once. The CDR3 region is CASSHGQGHNQPQHF. The CDR3 DNA is TGTGCCAGCAGCCACGGACAGGGGCACAATCAGCCCCAGCATTTT. The chain uses TRBV14 and TRBJ1-5; 9 positions agree with TRBD1. With 3 bases clipped from V and 3 bases from J, the junction kept 3 bases outside the gene matches. The CDR3 loop spans 15 amino acids. The V gene's germline CDR1 is SGHDN and CDR2 FVKESK.

The chain has TRBV6-5 and TRBJ1-1; D is possibly TRBD1 (5 bases). CDR1 MNHEY and CDR2 SVGAGI come from the germline V gene. The CDR3 covers 14 residues. The germline V and J ends were trimmed by 8 bases and 3 bases, with 16 bases remaining between them. The CDR3 sequence: CASDGRKGDTEAFF. In DNA, the CDR3 is TGTGCCAGCGACGGTCGAAAAGGGGACACTGAAGCTTTCTTT.

The chain is built from TRBV18 and TRBJ2-1; TRBD1 might be the D (5 bases). The germline V and J ends were trimmed by 4 bases and 5 bases, with 9 bases remaining between them. The CDR3 is 13 residues long. Germline loops: CDR1 KGHSH, CDR2 LQKENI. The CDR3 loop is CASSQGNNNEQFF. The CDR3 coding sequence is TGTGCCAGCTCACAGGGGAACAACAATGAGCAGTTCTTC.

This sequence joins TRBV6-1 and TRBJ1-2, with D uncertain. The CDR3 is made up of 19 amino acids. Trimming cost V 2 bases and J 4 bases, with 26 bases left between them. Per the germline V gene, CDR1 is MNHNS and CDR2 is SASEGT. In DNA form, the CDR3 reads TGTGCCAGCAGTGAATCGGTGTACAGAGCTAAATCCCAAGGCTATGGCTACACCTTC. Its protein product is CASSESVYRAKSQGYGYTF.

The chain has TRBV6-5 and TRBJ2-3, with TRBD2 identical over 9 bases. V was clipped by 6 bases and J by 6 bases; unmatched bases: 7. The CDR3 runs 14 residues. The V gene's germline CDR1 is MNHEY and CDR2 SVGAGI. The DNA of the CDR3 is TGTGCCAGCAGATTCCTAGCGGGGAGGGATACGCAGTATTTT. Its translation is CASRFLAGRDTQYF.

This chain uses TRBV12-3 or TRBV12-4 with TRBJ1-5; D not certain. The CDR3 covers 12 residues. Trimming took 7 bases from V and 0 from J, leaving 4 bases between them. CDR3 nucleotide sequence: TGTGCCAGCACCTTTAGCAATCAGCCCCAGCATTTT. Translated: CASTFSNQPQHF.

CDR3 residues: CASNRRGRGTEAFF. The CDR3 DNA reads TGTGCCAGCAATCGGAGGGGGCGGGGCACTGAAGCTTTCTTT. The genes are TRBV28 and TRBJ1-1, with TRBD1 matching over 7 bases. V shed 7 bases, J shed 4 bases, and the junction held 9 bases outside the gene matches. Germline V gene data show CDR1 as MDHEN and CDR2 as SYDVKM. The CDR3 extends over 14 amino acids.

The chain combines TRBV18 with TRBJ2-1; 14 positions agree with TRBD2. The CDR3 extends over 15 amino acids. Germline V gene sequence: CDR1 KGHSH, CDR2 LQKENI. The V and J ends lost 3 bases and 5 bases, in that order; junction bases with no gene match: 0. CDR3 in DNA: TGTGCCAGCTCACCGGGACTAGCGGGGGACAATGAGCAGTTCTTC. Its protein product is CASSPGLAGDNEQFF.

The rearrangement uses TRBV19 and TRBJ1-5; 8 nucleotides align to TRBD1. This CDR3 comprises 14 residues. The germline gives CDR1 LNHDA, CDR2 SQIVND (reference sequence). The J segment lost 5 bases and the V segment lost 6 bases, leaving 6 bases of the junction unmatched. The CDR3, as DNA: TGTGCCAGTAGACTCGGGACAGGTGATCAGCCCCAGCATTTT. It yields the protein CASRLGTGDQPQHF.

J is TRBJ2-7 and V is TRBV7-9; no reliable D call. CDR1 SEHNR and CDR2 FQNEAQ come from the germline V gene (reference sequence). The V gene lost 4 bases and the J gene lost 5 bases, with 18 bases spanning the gap. CDR3 length equals 15 residues. The CDR3 is CASSSLFLSYDEQYF. Here the CDR3 DNA reads TGTGCCAGCAGCTCCCTCTTCCTCTCCTACGACGAGCAGTACTTC.

The chain employs TRBV11-1 and TRBJ1-1; possible D gene TRBD1, 6 bases. Trimming took 0 bases from V and 7 from J, leaving 12 bases between them. Germline V lookup: CDR1 SGHAT, CDR2 FQDESV (reference sequence). The CDR3 sequence is 14 residues long. The CDR3 spells CASSLAPRGGEAFF. The CDR3 nucleotides are TGTGCCAGCAGCTTAGCGCCCAGGGGTGGTGAAGCTTTCTTT.

The V and J genes are TRBV19 and TRBJ2-2; 7 positions match TRBD1. Trimming removed 6 bases from V and 4 bases from J; junction bases left unmatched: 5. The CDR3 sequence is 14 residues long. CDR1 is LNHDA, CDR2 SQIVND, per germline (reference sequence). The CDR3 coding sequence is TGTGCCAGTAGATGGGGACAGACCACCGGGGAGCTGTTTTTT. Its protein is CASRWGQTTGELFF.

This chain connects TRBV9 to TRBJ2-7; 8 bases agree with TRBD1. CDR3 length: 14 amino acids. V gave up 0 bases and J gave up 7 bases; unmatched junction bases: 6. CDR1 is SGDLS and CDR2 is YYNGEE in the germline V gene. In DNA form, the CDR3 reads TGTGCCAGCAGCGTAGGCCAGGGGGCGGGGGAGCAGTACTTC. This gives the protein CASSVGQGAGEQYF.

This clone was picked up a small number of times. The chain links TRBV7-9 to TRBJ1-5, with unresolved D. CDR1 SEHNR and CDR2 FQNEAQ come from the germline V gene (reference sequence). The CDR3 spans 12 residues. V was clipped by 2 bases and J by 5 bases, with 4 bases between them. The CDR3 DNA reads TGTGCCAGCAGCTTATCATATCAGCCCCAGCATTTT. Translating gives CASSLSYQPQHF.

This clone has more than one count but fewer than ten. This sequence joins TRBV30 and TRBJ1-1; D is ambiguous. The V gene's germline CDR1 is GTSNPN and CDR2 SVGIG (reference sequence). V was clipped by 4 bases and J by 4 bases, with 22 bases between them. CDR3 length: 16 amino acids. The CDR3 DNA is TGTGCCTGGATTCCTCAGGATCCGTCGTTAGGCACTGAAGCTTTCTTT. It encodes CAWIPQDPSLGTEAFF.

CDR3 nucleotide sequence: TGCAGCGACACCCCTCCCGGGACAGATTCCTACGAGCAGTACTTC. This encodes CSDTPPGTDSYEQYF. This sequence joins TRBV29-1 and TRBJ2-7, with 7 positions matching TRBD1. Germline V lookup: CDR1 SQVTM, CDR2 ANQGSEA. Trimming cost V 7 bases and J 1 base; bases outside gene matches: 13. The CDR3 is 15 residues long.

The V gene is TRBV28, the J gene TRBJ2-2; D remains ambiguous. The CDR3 is made up of 12 amino acids. Trimming left V 4 bases short and J 8 bases short, with 8 bases between. Germline CDR1 and CDR2: MDHEN and SYDVKM. CDR3 in amino acids: CASSSSRGELFF. CDR3 in DNA: TGTGCCAGCAGTTCCTCTAGGGGGGAGCTGTTTTTT. Full variable domain (rest looked up from reference TRBV28 and TRBJ2-2): DVKVTQSSRYLVKRTGEKVFLECVQDMDHENMFWYRQDPGLGLRLIYFSYDVKMKEKGDIPEGYSVSREKKERFSLILESASTNQTSMYLCASSSSRGELFFGEGSRLTVL.

V is TRBV21-1 and J is TRBJ2-1; TRBD1 is taken as the D call from the table, unchecked against the DNA. TRBV21-1 is a listed pseudogene. The CDR3 sequence is 16 residues long. The CDR3 region has the DNA TGTGCCAGCAGCAAGGCACCAGGGGAAATATACAATGAGCAGTTCTTC. Protein: CASSKAPGEIYNEQFF.

The V gene is TRBV7-3, the J gene TRBJ2-5; D perhaps matches TRBD2 (5 bases). Germline V gives CDR1 SGHTA, CDR2 FQGTGA. There are 15 residues in the CDR3. V lost 2 bases and J 4 bases, leaving 14 bases between the germline ends. The CDR3, as DNA: TGTGCCAGCAGCTTAGATCGGGGATCAGGAGAGACCCAGTACTTC. Its translation: CASSLDRGSGETQYF.

The V call is TRBV4-2, the J call TRBJ2-5; tentative D call: TRBD2 (6 bases). V was pared by 0 bases and J by 5 bases, with 13 bases between. CDR1 and CDR2 (germline): LGHNA, YNFKEQ. There are 15 residues in the CDR3. The CDR3 is CASSQDPGRRETQYF. The CDR3 nucleotides are TGTGCCAGCAGCCAAGACCCCGGGAGAAGGGAGACCCAGTACTTC.

The J gene is TRBJ2-3, the V gene TRBV27; D perhaps matches TRBD1 (5 bases). The CDR3 is 18 residues long. Germline V gene lookup returns CDR1 MNHEY and CDR2 SMNVEV (reference sequence). The ends were cut back, 3 bases at V and 0 bases at J, with 19 bases in the middle. Here the CDR3 DNA reads TGTGCCAGCAGTTTTATGGCCCCAGGGTTCTCAAGCACAGATACGCAGTATTTT. Protein product: CASSFMAPGFSSTDTQYF.

The chain's CDR3 is CATSSIEYGTSGRVPPAGELFF. The CDR3 coding sequence is TGTGCCACCAGCAGTATAGAATACGGGACTAGCGGGAGGGTACCACCAGCCGGGGAGCTGTTTTTT. V and J are TRBV15 and TRBJ2-2, with 16 bases matching TRBD2. The length of the CDR3 is 22 residues. CDR1 and CDR2 from the germline V gene are LNHNV and YYDKDF (reference sequence). V lost 3 bases and J lost 6; bases outside the gene matches: 19.